A selection of T cell receptor beta chains follows, all from one sample in a study of blood T cell repertoires in COVID-19. Assay used: immunoSEQ multiplex PCR; TCRdb lists only in-frame clones, some missing. The data hold about 140,000 clones, with approximately 78% observed a single time. Material for sequencing was peripheral blood. The receptors were sampled from a woman at least 80 years old with acute or convalescent COVID-19. CDR3s include the opening cysteine and the closing phenylalanine or tryptophan. The order of the fields is CDR3 DNA, CDR3 protein, D gene, J gene, V gene, clone size. D genes are given only for firm matches. Clone size is stated in some rows and not others, as once, few, many or a class when expanded.

TGTGCCACCAGTACACAGGGCCTATCCTCTGGGGCCAACGTCCTGACTTTC,CATSTQGLSSGANVLTF,-,TRBJ2-6,TRBV24-1,-
TGTGCCAGCAGCCTAGGGGGCGCCAACGGGGGCTACACCTTC,CASSLGGANGGYTF,TRBD1,TRBJ1-2,TRBV11-2,-
TGTGCCAGCAGCTTAGCGGGAAGGGGGCCTGGAAACACCATATATTTT,CASSLAGRGPGNTIYF,TRBD1,TRBJ1-3,TRBV7-9,few
TGTGCCAGCAGTCTGCCCCGGGACACTCATTTCTATGGCTACACCTTC,CASSLPRDTHFYGYTF,-,TRBJ1-2,TRBV28,-
TGTGCCAGCACCGACGACAGGGGGCTATACGATGAGCAGTTCTTC,CASTDDRGLYDEQFF,TRBD1,TRBJ2-1,TRBV28,once
TGTGCCAGTAGTGGCAAGGGGTGGTACGAGCAGTACTTC,CASSGKGWYEQYF,-,TRBJ2-7,TRBV19,-
TGTGCCAGCAGTGTGGTGGAGCCCCGGGACGGGGAGCTGTTTTTT,CASSVVEPRDGELFF,-,TRBJ2-2,TRBV2,-
TGTGCCAGTAGTGTCCGGGACACCAATCAGCCCCAGCATTTT,CASSVRDTNQPQHF,-,TRBJ1-5,TRBV19,-
TGCGCCAGCAGCCCCTCTAGCGGGAGGGGGAATGAGCAGTTCTTC,CASSPSSGRGNEQFF,TRBD2,TRBJ2-1,TRBV5-1,few
TGTGCCAGCAGCGTAGGGGCCGGCGATAATTCACCCCTCCACTTT,CASSVGAGDNSPLHF,-,TRBJ1-6,TRBV9,-
TGCGCCAGCAGCTTGTTCGACAGGACGAACACCGGGGAGCTGTTTTTT,CASSLFDRTNTGELFF,-,TRBJ2-2,TRBV5-1,few
TGTGCCAGCAGCCTCCAGACAGGGGGAAATCAGCCCCAGCATTTT,CASSLQTGGNQPQHF,TRBD1,TRBJ1-5,TRBV3-1/TRBV3-2,few
TGTGCCAGCAGTTTACAGGGACTAGCGGGAGCCCCAGATACGCAGTATTTT,CASSLQGLAGAPDTQYF,TRBD2,TRBJ2-3,TRBV28,-
TGTGCCAGCAGCTTGGGGCGTGGTAGCGGGGGGCTAGATACGCAGTATTTT,CASSLGRGSGGLDTQYF,TRBD2,TRBJ2-3,TRBV5-4,-
TGTGCCAGCACCCGACTTCAGAGTGATCCCCTCCACTTT,CASTRLQSDPLHF,-,TRBJ1-6,TRBV12-3/TRBV12-4,-
TGTGCCAGCAGTTTTGGTTCCCTTGGCAACGAGCAGTACTTC,CASSFGSLGNEQYF,-,TRBJ2-7,TRBV28,-
TGTGCCAGCAGCGAAAGACAGGGGAGCGGTGAAAAACTGTTTTTT,CASSERQGSGEKLFF,TRBD1,TRBJ1-4,TRBV9,-
TGTGCCAGTAGTATAGCCCCCCCCAGTGAGCAGTTCTTC,CASSIAPPSEQFF,-,TRBJ2-1,TRBV19,-
TGCGCCAGCAGCCATGGTCCTTCCCCACTAGCCGGGTCCGGGGAGCTGTTTTTT,CASSHGPSPLAGSGELFF,-,TRBJ2-2,TRBV4-1,-
TGTGCCATCAGTGAGTCAGTGGCTAGCGGAGCCCGCACAGATACGCAGTATTTT,CAISESVASGARTDTQYF,TRBD2,TRBJ2-3,TRBV10-3,-
TGTGCCAGCAGCCCCAGGCCGAGTAACTATGGCTACACCTTC,CASSPRPSNYGYTF,-,TRBJ1-2,TRBV9,few
TGTGCCAGCTCACCACCGGCAGGGGCCAATTCCCCCTATGGCTACACCTTC,CASSPPAGANSPYGYTF,-,TRBJ1-2,TRBV18,-
TGTGCCAGCAGCCCGAGTGGGGGACTGAACAATGAGCAGTTCTTC,CASSPSGGLNNEQFF,-,TRBJ2-1,TRBV7-9,few
TGTGCCAGCAGCTTGGCGGGCTCTGGGGCCAACGTCCTGACTTTC,CASSLAGSGANVLTF,-,TRBJ2-6,TRBV5-4,-
TGTGCCATCAGCTGGGGCCAACTGGGAGGCTACACCTTC,CAISWGQLGGYTF,-,TRBJ1-2,TRBV2,-
TGCACCAGCAGCCAAGATCCGGGACAGGGTGGAACTGAAGCTTTCTTT,CTSSQDPGQGGTEAFF,-,TRBJ1-1,TRBV1,-
TGTGCCAGCAGTTCCTTACTAGGGATCGGTGAGCAGTTCTTC,CASSSLLGIGEQFF,-,TRBJ2-1,TRBV6-2/TRBV6-3,few
TGCGCCAGCAGTGTGGGAGGGTCGGACACTGAAGCTTTCTTT,CASSVGGSDTEAFF,-,TRBJ1-1,TRBV10-2,-
TGTGCCAGCAGCTTAGTTGTAACGGAGGGCGGGGATACGCAGTATTTT,CASSLVVTEGGDTQYF,-,TRBJ2-3,TRBV7-6,-
TGTGCCAGTAGTGCAGGGTACTCCTACGAGCAGTACTTC,CASSAGYSYEQYF,-,TRBJ2-7,TRBV19,-
TGTGCCAGCTCTCGGGACAGGGATTTACATAATTCACCCCTCCACTTT,CASSRDRDLHNSPLHF,TRBD1,TRBJ1-6,TRBV18,once
TGTGCCAGCTCACAGGACTCCGGAGGGTACCAGCCCCAGCATTTT,CASSQDSGGYQPQHF,-,TRBJ1-5,TRBV18,-
TGTGCCAGCAGCCGAGGGACAGCAAGCTCCTACGAGCAGTACTTC,CASSRGTASSYEQYF,TRBD1,TRBJ2-7,TRBV5-4,few
TGTGCCAGCAGCCGGGACAGATCCTACGAGCAGTACTTC,CASSRDRSYEQYF,TRBD1,TRBJ2-7,TRBV27,-
TGTGCCAGCAGCTTAGAGGGCAGGGTACGGGAAAAACTGTTTTTT,CASSLEGRVREKLFF,-,TRBJ1-4,TRBV11-2,-
TGTGCCAGCAGTTTGTCGGAGCAGGGGCCCTTCTTC,CASSLSEQGPFF,-,TRBJ2-1,TRBV28,-
TGTGCCAGCAAGCGGCCGGGGTTAAACTATGGCTACACCTTC,CASKRPGLNYGYTF,-,TRBJ1-2,TRBV6-6,-
TGCGCCGGCCGAGAATTAGACGGGAGCAATCAGCCCCAGCATTTT,CAGRELDGSNQPQHF,-,TRBJ1-5,TRBV10-1,-
TGTGCCAGCAGCGTCCGGCCCGGACAGCTCTATGGCTACACCTTC,CASSVRPGQLYGYTF,-,TRBJ1-2,TRBV6-5,-
TGTGCCAGCAGTGGCGCCTCATATTCTCACCCTGGAAACACCATATATTTT,CASSGASYSHPGNTIYF,-,TRBJ1-3,TRBV2,-
TGTGCCAGCAGTTACTGGCCCCGTAGCCCCGGGGAGCTGTTTTTT,CASSYWPRSPGELFF,-,TRBJ2-2,TRBV6-5,-
TGTGCCAGCAGCTTAAGAGGGCCTAGCACCGGGGAGCTGTTTTTT,CASSLRGPSTGELFF,-,TRBJ2-2,TRBV7-3,-
TGTGCCAGCAGGAGGGGGGACTATGGCGATCAAGAGACCCAGTACTTC,CASRRGDYGDQETQYF,-,TRBJ2-5,TRBV2,-
TGTGCCAGCAGCTTCGGGAGAGCTTTCTTTAATGAAAAACTGTTTTTT,CASSFGRAFFNEKLFF,-,TRBJ1-4,TRBV5-6,-
TGTGCCAGTAGTTCTCTCGCCCCGGGACTAGCGGGAGAAGTAGAGACCCAGTACTTC,CASSSLAPGLAGEVETQYF,TRBD2,TRBJ2-5,TRBV19,-
TGCGCCAGCAGATACGGCAGGGGGCCAAACGAGCAGTACTTC,CASRYGRGPNEQYF,TRBD1,TRBJ2-7,TRBV5-1,-
TGTGCCAGCAGCATATGGACTAGCTCTAGCGAGCAGTACTTC,CASSIWTSSSEQYF,TRBD2,TRBJ2-7,TRBV13,-
TGTGCCAGCAGTTTATTAGGGACTAGCTACGAGCAGTACTTC,CASSLLGTSYEQYF,TRBD2,TRBJ2-7,TRBV27,-
TGTGCCAGCACCTCCAGGGGGCCGGATGAGCAGTTCTTC,CASTSRGPDEQFF,TRBD1,TRBJ2-1,TRBV7-2,-